Following are 8 T cell receptor beta chains from one sample sequenced in a study of blood T cell repertoires in COVID-19. TCRdb keeps only in-frame clones here, not all; method: immunoSEQ multiplex PCR. The sample lists roughly 250,000 clones, roughly 84% occurring once. The sequenced material came from peripheral blood. The receptor set was obtained from a person between 65 and 79 years old with COVID-19, enrolled during active disease.

This rearrangement joins TRBV7-2 to TRBJ2-7; a possible D gene is TRBD2 (5 bases). Trimming removed 1 base at V and 5 bases at J, with 9 bases between. The CDR3 spans 13 residues. Germline V gene lookup returns CDR1 SGHTA and CDR2 FQGNSA. The CDR3 protein is CASSLDWGDEQYF. The CDR3 bases are TGTGCCAGCAGCTTAGATTGGGGAGACGAGCAGTACTTC.

The chain joins TRBV5-1 to TRBJ1-2; D uncertain. V was clipped by 1 base and J by 8 bases, with 9 bases between them. The CDR3 extends over 12 amino acids. Germline V gives CDR1 SGHRS, CDR2 YFSETQ. CDR3 DNA sequence: TGCGCCAGCAGCTTGCTGGGGAGCGGCTACACCTTC. Translation: CASSLLGSGYTF.

This clone was recorded once. The V gene is TRBV15, the J gene TRBJ2-5; tentatively, D is TRBD1 (5 bases). V was shortened by 4 bases and J by 4 bases, with 7 bases between the two germline ends. CDR3 length: 12 amino acids. CDR1 is LNHNV and CDR2 is YYDKDF in the germline V gene (reference sequence). The CDR3 DNA is TGTGCCACCAGCACAGGGTTAGAGACCCAGTACTTC. This encodes CATSTGLETQYF.

The chain joins TRBV4-1 to TRBJ2-7; TRBD2 matches 7 bases. The CDR3 loop spans 16 amino acids. The ends lost 4 bases at V and 0 bases at J; junction bases unmatched: 9. Germline CDR1 MGHRA, CDR2 YSYEKL. Here the CDR3 reads CASSRGGPGSSYEQYF. The CDR3 DNA sequence: TGCGCCAGCAGCCGGGGGGGTCCGGGAAGCTCCTACGAGCAGTACTTC.

This clone was observed once. This chain links TRBV15 with TRBJ2-5; D ambiguous. CDR3 length: 15 residues. Germline assignment: CDR1 LNHNV and CDR2 YYDKDF (reference sequence). V lost 1 base and J lost 5, with 14 bases in between. Here the CDR3 DNA reads TGTGCCACCAGCAGAGGAAGAAACTATCGGGAGACCCAGTACTTC. This codes for CATSRGRNYRETQYF.

This clone was recorded a few times. The rearrangement joins TRBV5-1 to TRBJ2-7; a possible D gene is TRBD2 (6 bases). The germline V gene has CDR1 SGHRS and CDR2 YFSETQ. There are 13 residues in the CDR3. V was pared by 4 bases and J by 3 bases, with 11 bases between. CDR3 in amino acids: CASSAEGVYEQYF. The CDR3, as DNA: TGCGCCAGCAGCGCGGAGGGAGTCTACGAGCAGTACTTC.

The chain uses TRBV3-1 (or the pseudogene TRBV3-2) and TRBJ1-2; no reliable D call. The CDR3 consists of 13 residues. Trimming pared 3 bases from V and 3 bases from J, leaving 8 bases between. Germline V gene data show CDR1 as LGHDT and CDR2 as YNNKEL (reference sequence). The CDR3 bases are TGTGCCAGCAGCCAGGCAACACACTATGGCTACACCTTC. This gives the protein CASSQATHYGYTF.

In DNA form, the CDR3 reads TGTGCCAGCAGTACAAACCAGCGTAGGACCGGGGAGCTGTTTTTT. This codes for CASSTNQRRTGELFF. This chain joins TRBV28 and TRBJ2-2; no reliable D call. The V gene lost 5 bases and the J gene lost 5 bases, with 15 bases spanning the gap. The length of the CDR3 is 15 residues. In germline, CDR1 is MDHEN, CDR2 SYDVKM.